This T cell receptor (beta chain) was found in a study of blood T cell repertoires in COVID-19 (dated by TCRdb to 2020 to 2021). For the wider study: Collaborator samples came from the United States, Italy and Spain and covered acute and convalescent phases of COVID-19. Sample metadata almost always included a de-identified subject ID, COVID-19 status, age in years and sex. The prospective study material was composed of cDNA or gDNA derived from T cells, B-cell-depleted T cells, or PBMCs. The samples were drawn from the first 160 participants of the ongoing ImmuneRACE study and from more than 1,000 subjects provided by 6 global collaborators. Where HLA class I and class II types were available, the types were taken from metadata supplied by the sample provider, not from assay-based typing. Subjects who had been exposed to COVID-19, were actively infected with it, or had recovered from it provided the deeply sampled blood TCRbeta repertoires that made up the dataset. A freely available public database, intended as a resource for researchers studying the immune response to SARS-CoV-2, is where the repertoires were released.

Each collaborating institution followed its own protocols to collect whole blood in K2EDTA tubes. For TCRbeta analysis, collaborators shipped samples in one of three forms: frozen whole blood, isolated PBMCs, or DNA extracted from either of those sample types. The paper as a whole reports these results and caveats: Clinical and demographic metadata were provided uncurated, with the amount varying by source and participant.

This clone has a single count. The antigen this receptor binds is unknown. Base qualities were left out, and no much larger clone turns up one base away. TCRbeta CDR3 regions were amplified from genomic DNA using the immunoSEQ Assay, a bias-controlled multiplex PCR. In the source study's methods: Nucleated cell counts per sample were estimated from amplification of reference gene primers within the assay. To quantify the absolute abundance of each unique TCRbeta CDR3 rearrangement, sequence reads were collapsed and filtered. For each sample, productive Simpson clonality was calculated by taking the square root of Simpson's diversity index across productive rearrangements. The table comes from immuneACCESS by way of TCRdb, which keeps in-frame sequences with V and J called. Part of the clones is missing from these tables; in studies checked, under half for an unresolved V gene and the rest for unknown reasons. V and J calls and clone size are given by that table; D and trimming were obtained from the DNA. This sample comprises 85,000 to 95,000 clones, about nine tenths of them detected only once. The ten largest account for 3% to 4.5% of the sample.

Trimmed from V: 8 bases; trimmed from J: 4 bases; junction bases lacking a gene match: 5. Taken from the germline V gene, the CDR1 and CDR2 loops are SNHLY and FYNNEI. From the cysteine through the phenylalanine, the CDR3 covers 14 amino acids. The read is trimmed to its CDR3 DNA, 42 bases read in frame from base 1. Sample: peripheral blood. Recombination connected TRBV2 to TRBJ2-1; TRBD2 matches 10 bases in the middle. This TCR was recovered from a woman between 50 and 59 years old in a cohort sampled during active COVID-19. DNA sequence: TGTGCCAGCCAAAGCGGGGGGGGTTACAATGAGCAGTTCTTC. Its amino acids are CASQSGGGYNEQFF.